This TCR beta chain was obtained from a study of human T cells and chemical hapten exposure. In the study's own analysis: With a range of about 23,224 to 700,000, the median per sample was about 87,000 TCRs. TCRdb ran MiXCR on the RACE reads and lists one entry per CDR3 protein. TCRdb, rather than the study authors, made the V and J calls. The sample lists 190,000 or so distinct CDR3 sequences; nearly 30% were seen once. Regarding this clonotype: The antigen is unknown.

The germline CDR1 and CDR2 sequences are SGHAT and FQNNGV. This CDR3 has 14 amino acids. The V segment lost 5 bases and the J segment 10 bases; nucleotides outside the gene matches: 9. Findings of the study overall: Significantly more large CDR3 similarity clusters were formed by expanded TCRs than by controls.

The time point: pre-sensitization, week 0. Treatment: therapeutic diphenylcyclopropenone sensitization with weekly scalp DPC. This sequence joins TRBV11-2 and TRBJ2-1; 9 bases agree with TRBD2. The specimen was whole blood, collected in connection with sensitization to the hapten diphenylcyclopropenone (DPC). The TCR was taken from a woman aged 25 to 45 with alopecia areata. Some clones in this sample may be carry-over from other donors' samples. CDR3 nucleotides: TGTGCCAGCAGCATATTAGCGGGGGAGGGAGAGCAGTTCTTC. This sequence encodes CASSILAGEGEQFF.